This TCR beta chain originates from a study of blood T cells in healthy people across ages. General study points: Age showed a roughly linear inverse relationship with TCR beta diversity per million T cells.

The use of a sample-barcoded 5' primer and a J-beta primer mix characterized a second PCR of 7 to 11 cycles. TCRdb processed the 5' RACE reads anew with MiXCR; each CDR3 protein has one entry. In the table there are 650,000 to 900,000 distinct CDR3 sequences, about 62% of which are singletons. The CDR3 contains 15 residues. The ends were cut back, 4 bases at V and 6 bases at J, with 16 bases in the middle. From germline, CDR1 is ENHRY and CDR2 SYGVKD. Of note for this clonotype: Its antigen remains unknown.

At least 6 million PBMCs were isolated per sample. This chain joins TRBV10-3 and TRBJ2-1, with D perhaps TRBD1 or TRBD2 (5 bases each). The sequencing input was blood. The receptor comes from a man aged 25 to 40 in good health. As DNA, the CDR3 is TGTGCCATCAGTGGTTCGGGACCCTCGGGCAATGAGCAGTTCTTC. This sequence encodes CAISGSGPSGNEQFF.